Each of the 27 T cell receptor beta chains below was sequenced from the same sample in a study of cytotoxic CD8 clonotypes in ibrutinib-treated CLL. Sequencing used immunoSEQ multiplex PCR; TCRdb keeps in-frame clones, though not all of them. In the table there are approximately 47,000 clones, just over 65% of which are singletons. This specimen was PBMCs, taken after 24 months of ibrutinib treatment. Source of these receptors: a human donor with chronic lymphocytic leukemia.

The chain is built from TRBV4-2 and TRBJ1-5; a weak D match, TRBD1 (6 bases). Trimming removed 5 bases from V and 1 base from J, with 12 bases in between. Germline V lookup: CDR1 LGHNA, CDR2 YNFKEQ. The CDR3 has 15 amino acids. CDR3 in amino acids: CASSERQVSNQPQHF. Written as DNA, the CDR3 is TGTGCCAGCAGCGAACGACAGGTCAGCAATCAGCCCCAGCATTTT.

The CDR3 is CAISETETNSPLHF. The CDR3 nucleotides read TGTGCCATCAGTGAAACAGAAACTAATTCACCCCTCCACTTT. The rearrangement joins TRBV10-3 to TRBJ1-6, with no clear D. The ends were cut back, 3 bases at V and 6 bases at J, with 9 bases in the middle. The CDR3 covers 14 residues. From germline, CDR1 is ENHRY and CDR2 SYGVKD.

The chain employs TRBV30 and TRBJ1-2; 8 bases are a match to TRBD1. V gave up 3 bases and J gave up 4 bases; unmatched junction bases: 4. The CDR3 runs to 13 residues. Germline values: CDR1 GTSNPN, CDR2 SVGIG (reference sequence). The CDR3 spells CAWSPGTGYGYTF. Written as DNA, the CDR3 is TGTGCCTGGAGCCCCGGGACAGGCTATGGCTACACCTTC.

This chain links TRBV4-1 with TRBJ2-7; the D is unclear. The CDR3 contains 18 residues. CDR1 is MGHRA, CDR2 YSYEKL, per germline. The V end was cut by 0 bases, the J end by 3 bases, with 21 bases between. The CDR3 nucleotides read TGCGCCAGCAGCCAAGATAGGGTTCCTCAGAGGAATTTCTACGAGCAGTACTTC. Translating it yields CASSQDRVPQRNFYEQYF.

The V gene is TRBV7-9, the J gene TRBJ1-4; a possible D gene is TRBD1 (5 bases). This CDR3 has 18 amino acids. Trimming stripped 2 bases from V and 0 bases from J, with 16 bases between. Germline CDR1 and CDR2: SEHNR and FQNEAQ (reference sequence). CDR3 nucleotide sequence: TGTGCCAGCAGCTTAAGTACGACAGCCACTGCAACTAATGAAAAACTGTTTTTT. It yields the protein CASSLSTTATATNEKLFF.

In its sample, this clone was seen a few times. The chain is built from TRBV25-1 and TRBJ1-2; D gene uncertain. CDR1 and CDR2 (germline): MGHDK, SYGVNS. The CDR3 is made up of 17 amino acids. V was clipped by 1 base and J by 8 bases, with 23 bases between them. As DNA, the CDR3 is TGTGCCAGCAGTGAATTGTACCCGGTACCCCAAGAGGAGGGCTACACCTTC. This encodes CASSELYPVPQEEGYTF.

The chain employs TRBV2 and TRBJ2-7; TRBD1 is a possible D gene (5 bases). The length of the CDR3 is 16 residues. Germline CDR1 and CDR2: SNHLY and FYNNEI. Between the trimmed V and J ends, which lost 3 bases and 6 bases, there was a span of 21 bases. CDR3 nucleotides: TGTGCCAGCAGTGACGGTGGGGCAGGTTGGGTTGCCGAGCAGTACTTC. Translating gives CASSDGGAGWVAEQYF.

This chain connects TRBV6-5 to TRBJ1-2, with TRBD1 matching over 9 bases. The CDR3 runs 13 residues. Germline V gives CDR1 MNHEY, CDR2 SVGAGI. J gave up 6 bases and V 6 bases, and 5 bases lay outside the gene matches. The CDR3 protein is CASSKGQGNGYTF. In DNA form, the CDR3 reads TGTGCCAGCAGCAAAGGACAGGGGAATGGCTACACCTTC.

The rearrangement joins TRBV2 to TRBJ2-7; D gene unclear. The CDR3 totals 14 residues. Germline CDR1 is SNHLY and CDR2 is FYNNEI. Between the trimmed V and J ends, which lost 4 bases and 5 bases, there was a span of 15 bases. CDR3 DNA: TGTGCCAGCAGTGGATTTTTAGGGAACCACGAGCAGTACTTC. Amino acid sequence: CASSGFLGNHEQYF.

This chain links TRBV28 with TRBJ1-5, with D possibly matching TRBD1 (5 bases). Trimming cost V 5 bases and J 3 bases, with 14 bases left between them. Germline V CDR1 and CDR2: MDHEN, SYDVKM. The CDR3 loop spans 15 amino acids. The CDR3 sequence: CASSPLGAHNQPQHF. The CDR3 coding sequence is TGTGCCAGCAGTCCCCTTGGGGCCCACAATCAGCCCCAGCATTTT.

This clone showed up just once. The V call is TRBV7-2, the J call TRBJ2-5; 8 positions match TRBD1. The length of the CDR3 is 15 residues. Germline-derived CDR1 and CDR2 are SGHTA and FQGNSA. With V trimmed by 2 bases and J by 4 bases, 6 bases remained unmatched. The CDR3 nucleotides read TGTGCCAGCAGCTTACCTCAGGGGGCGGGAGAGACCCAGTACTTC. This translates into CASSLPQGAGETQYF.

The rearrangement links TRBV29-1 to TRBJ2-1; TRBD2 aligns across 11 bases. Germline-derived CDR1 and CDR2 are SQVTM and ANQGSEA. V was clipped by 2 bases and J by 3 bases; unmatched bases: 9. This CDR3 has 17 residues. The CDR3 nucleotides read TGCAGCGTTGAAACCCCGGGACTAGCGGAGGTCTACAATGAGCAGTTCTTC. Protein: CSVETPGLAEVYNEQFF.

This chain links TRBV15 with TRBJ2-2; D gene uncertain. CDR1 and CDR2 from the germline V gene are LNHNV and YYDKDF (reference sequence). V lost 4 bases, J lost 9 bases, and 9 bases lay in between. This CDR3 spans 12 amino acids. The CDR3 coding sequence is TGTGCCACCAGCATGGTGACGCGGGAGCTGTTTTTT. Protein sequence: CATSMVTRELFF. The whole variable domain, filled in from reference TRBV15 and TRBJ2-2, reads DAMVIQNPRYQVTQFGKPVTLSCSQTLNHNVMYWYQQKSSQAPKLLFHYYDKDFNNEADTPDNFQSRRPNTSFCFLDIRSPGLGDTAMYLCATSMVTRELFFGEGSRLTVL.

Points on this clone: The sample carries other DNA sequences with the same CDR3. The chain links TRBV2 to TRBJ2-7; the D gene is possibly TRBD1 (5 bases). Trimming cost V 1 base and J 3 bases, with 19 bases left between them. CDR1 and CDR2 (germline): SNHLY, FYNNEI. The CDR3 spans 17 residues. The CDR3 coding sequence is TGTGCCAGCAGTGAAGGGGGTGGCAGGGAACCCCTCTACGAGCAGTACTTC. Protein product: CASSEGGGREPLYEQYF.

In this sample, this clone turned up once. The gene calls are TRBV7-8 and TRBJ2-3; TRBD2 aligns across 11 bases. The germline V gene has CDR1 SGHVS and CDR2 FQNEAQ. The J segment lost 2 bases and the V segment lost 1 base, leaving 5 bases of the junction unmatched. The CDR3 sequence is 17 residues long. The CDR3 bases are TGTGCCAGCAGCTTAGGGGGACTAGCGGCAGTCACAGATACGCAGTATTTT. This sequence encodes CASSLGGLAAVTDTQYF.

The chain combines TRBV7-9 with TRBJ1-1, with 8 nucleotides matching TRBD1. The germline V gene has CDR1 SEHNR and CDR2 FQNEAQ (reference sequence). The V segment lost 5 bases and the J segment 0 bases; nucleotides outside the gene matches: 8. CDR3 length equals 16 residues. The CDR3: CASSQGQATLNTEAFF. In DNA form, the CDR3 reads TGTGCCAGCAGCCAGGGACAGGCGACTCTGAACACTGAAGCTTTCTTT.

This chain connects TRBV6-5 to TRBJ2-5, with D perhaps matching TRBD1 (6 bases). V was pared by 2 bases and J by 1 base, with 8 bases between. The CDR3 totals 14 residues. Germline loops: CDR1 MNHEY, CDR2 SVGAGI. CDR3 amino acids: CASSYRTAQETQYF. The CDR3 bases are TGTGCCAGCAGTTACAGGACAGCCCAAGAGACCCAGTACTTC.

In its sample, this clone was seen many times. This CDR3 is CASSRIVPSDAGELFF. CDR3 DNA: TGCGCCAGCAGCCGTATAGTACCCAGCGACGCCGGGGAGCTGTTTTTT. V usage is TRBV4-1 and J usage is TRBJ2-2; no clear D. V was cut by 4 bases and J by 6 bases, with 18 bases left in between. The CDR3 is made up of 16 amino acids. Germline loops: CDR1 MGHRA, CDR2 YSYEKL.

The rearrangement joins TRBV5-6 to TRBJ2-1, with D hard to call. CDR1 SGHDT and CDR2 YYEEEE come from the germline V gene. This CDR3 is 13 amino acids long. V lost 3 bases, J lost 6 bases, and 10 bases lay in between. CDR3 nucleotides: TGTGCCAGCAGCTGGGGTTGGGGCAATGAGCAGTTCTTC. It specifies CASSWGWGNEQFF.

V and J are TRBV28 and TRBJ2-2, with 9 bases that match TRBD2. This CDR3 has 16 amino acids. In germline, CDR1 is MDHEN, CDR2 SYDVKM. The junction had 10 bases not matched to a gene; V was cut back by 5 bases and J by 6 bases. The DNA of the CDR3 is TGTGCCAGCAGTCTCTCGGGCGGGAGGGGTTCCGGGGAGCTGTTTTTT. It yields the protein CASSLSGGRGSGELFF.

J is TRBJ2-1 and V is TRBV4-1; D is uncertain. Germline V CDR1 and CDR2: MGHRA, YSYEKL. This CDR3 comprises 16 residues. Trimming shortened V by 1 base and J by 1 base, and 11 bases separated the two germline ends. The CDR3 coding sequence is TGCGCCAGCAGCCAAGGAGACCAGCCTTCCTACAATGAGCAGTTCTTC. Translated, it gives CASSQGDQPSYNEQFF.

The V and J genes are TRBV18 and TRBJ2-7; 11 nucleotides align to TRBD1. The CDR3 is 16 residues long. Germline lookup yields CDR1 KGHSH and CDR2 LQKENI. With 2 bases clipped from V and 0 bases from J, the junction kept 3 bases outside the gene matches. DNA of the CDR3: TGTGCCAGCTCACCATCCGGGACAGGGGGCTCCTACGAGCAGTACTTC. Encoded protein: CASSPSGTGGSYEQYF.

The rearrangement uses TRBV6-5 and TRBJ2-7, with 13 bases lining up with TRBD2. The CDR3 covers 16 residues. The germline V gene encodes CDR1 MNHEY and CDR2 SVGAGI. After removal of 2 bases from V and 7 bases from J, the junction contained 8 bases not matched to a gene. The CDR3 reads CASSYLTSGRPGEQYF. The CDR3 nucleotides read TGTGCCAGCAGTTACCTGACTAGCGGGAGGCCGGGTGAGCAGTACTTC.

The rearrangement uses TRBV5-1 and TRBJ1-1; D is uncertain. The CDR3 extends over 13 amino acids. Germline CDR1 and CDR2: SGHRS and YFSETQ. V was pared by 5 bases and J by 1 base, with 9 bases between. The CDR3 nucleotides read TGCGCCAGCAGTTTCAGAAAGAACACTGAAGCTTTCTTT. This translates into CASSFRKNTEAFF.

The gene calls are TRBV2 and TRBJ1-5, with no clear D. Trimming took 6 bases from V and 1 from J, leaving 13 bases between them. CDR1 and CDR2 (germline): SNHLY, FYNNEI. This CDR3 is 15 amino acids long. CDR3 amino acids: CASSDRLRSNQPQHF. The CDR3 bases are TGTGCCAGCAGCGACCGATTACGAAGCAATCAGCCCCAGCATTTT.

The CDR3 sequence: CSSLRGAETQYF. In DNA, the CDR3 is TGCAGCTCACTGCGGGGCGCTGAGACCCAGTACTTC. V usage is TRBV29-1 and J usage is TRBJ2-5; D might be TRBD2 (6 bases). Per germline, CDR1 SQVTM and CDR2 ANQGSEA. The CDR3 covers 12 residues. Trimming took off 8 bases at V and 5 bases at J, with 15 bases between the two ends.

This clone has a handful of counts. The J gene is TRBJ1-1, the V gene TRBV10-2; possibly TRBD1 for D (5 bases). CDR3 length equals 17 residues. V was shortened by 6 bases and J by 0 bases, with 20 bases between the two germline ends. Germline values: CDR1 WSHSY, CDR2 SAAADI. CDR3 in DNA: TGCGCCAGCAGGATGATGGGGACGGGAACCATGAACACTGAAGCTTTCTTT. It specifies CASRMMGTGTMNTEAFF.